This T cell receptor (beta chain) was sequenced for a study of read filtering for tumor transcriptome and immune sequencing. Study-wide background: Mean patient age was roughly 61 years, range about 47 to 90; roughly 18 male, 14 female. RNA-seq yielded only roughly 75 to 1,300 TCR reads, IR-seq about 4.05 to 10.27 million.

This clonotype was seen repeatedly, ten times or more. From approximately 400 ng of RNA, a library with molecular barcoded alpha/delta and beta/gamma adaptors was made. TCRdb reanalysed the reads using MiXCR and keeps one entry per CDR3 protein. The table lists about 39,000 distinct CDR3 sequences, 14% of them singletons. V gave up 6 bases and J gave up 2 bases; unmatched junction bases: 10. Germline V gene lookup returns CDR1 DFQATT and CDR2 SNEGSKA (reference sequence). This CDR3 has 14 residues. The J gene is TRBJ2-7, the V gene TRBV20-1, with 7 bases that match TRBD2. This sequence was found in a donor aged 40 or older with multiple myeloma. The sample comprised a population of CD138-negative cells sorted from bone marrow. The CDR3 reads CSAPPVAGAYEQYF. CDR3 nucleotides: TGCAGTGCCCCACCAGTAGCGGGTGCCTACGAGCAGTACTTC.